The 19 T cell receptor beta chains below were found in one sample sequenced in a study of T cells in localized non-small cell lung cancer. Clones were read by immunoSEQ multiplex PCR, and TCRdb kept only the in-frame ones, dropping some. The sample has more than 25,000 clones; about 88% are singletons. The sample here was peripheral blood, taken before any cancer treatment. The receptors come from a woman aged 40-70 years with stage I lung adenocarcinoma.

The chain has TRBV6-5 and TRBJ1-1; TRBD1 is a possible D gene (5 bases). The CDR3 is 15 residues long. Germline-derived CDR1 and CDR2 are MNHEY and SVGAGI. With 2 bases removed from V and 3 bases from J, the gap between germline ends came to 13 bases. Here the CDR3 reads CASSYQGLRDTEAFF. CDR3 bases: TGTGCCAGCAGTTACCAGGGTTTGAGGGACACTGAAGCTTTCTTT.

This clone came up once. One end of the junction varies from germline; a read error may be responsible. V usage is TRBV6-1 and J usage is TRBJ2-7; TRBD1 is a possible D gene (6 bases). The CDR3 spans 15 residues. CDR1 and CDR2 (germline): MNHNS, SASEGT. CDR3 in amino acids: CASSEDRPSSYEQYF. CDR3 in DNA: TGTGCCAGCAGCGAAGACAGGCCAAGCTCCTACGAGCAGTACTTC.

Only one count was recorded for this clone. The V gene is TRBV4-1, the J gene TRBJ1-4; TRBD1 is a possible D gene (6 bases). There are 15 residues in the CDR3. The V end lost 5 bases, the J end lost 3 bases, and 13 bases lay between the germline ends. Germline CDR1 and CDR2: MGHRA and YSYEKL. The CDR3 sequence is CASSSHRVANEKLFF. CDR3 nucleotides: TGCGCCAGCAGCTCACACAGGGTGGCTAATGAAAAACTGTTTTTT.

This chain joins TRBV27 and TRBJ1-5; 8 bases are a match to TRBD1. Trimming cost V 8 bases and J 5 bases; bases outside gene matches: 8. The germline CDR1 and CDR2 sequences are MNHEY and SMNVEV (reference sequence). The CDR3 is 14 residues long. CDR3 loop: CASGPWGQDQPQHF. For the CDR3, the DNA is TGTGCCAGCGGCCCGTGGGGACAGGATCAGCCCCAGCATTTT.

This chain uses TRBV30 with TRBJ1-1; tentative D call: TRBD1 (5 bases). The V gene's germline CDR1 is GTSNPN and CDR2 SVGIG (reference sequence). V shed 0 bases and J shed 5 bases, with 7 bases lying between them. There are 12 residues in the CDR3. The CDR3: CAWSVGVTEAFF. As DNA, the CDR3 is TGTGCCTGGAGTGTAGGGGTGACTGAAGCTTTCTTT.

V is TRBV28 and J is TRBJ1-2; no definite D call. The ends were cut back, 3 bases at V and 5 bases at J, with 16 bases in the middle. CDR1 is MDHEN, CDR2 SYDVKM, per germline. The CDR3 contains 15 residues. The CDR3 loop is CASSFGTASGYGYTF. In nucleotides, the CDR3 is TGTGCCAGCAGTTTTGGCACAGCATCAGGATATGGCTACACCTTC.

The chain couples TRBV18 to TRBJ2-3; D is undetermined. The germline V and J ends were trimmed by 1 base and 0 bases, with 14 bases remaining between them. CDR1 KGHSH and CDR2 LQKENI come from the germline V gene. The CDR3 extends over 17 amino acids. CDR3 amino acids: CASSPLAVQISTDTQYF. The CDR3 region has the DNA TGTGCCAGCTCACCACTCGCTGTACAGATTAGCACAGATACGCAGTATTTT.

This chain uses TRBV7-9 with TRBJ2-7; 8 bases line up with TRBD1. V was pared by 7 bases and J by 0 bases, with 8 bases of the junction left unmatched. The CDR3 is made up of 15 amino acids. Germline CDR1 and CDR2: SEHNR and FQNEAQ (reference sequence). The CDR3 sequence: CASTSWTGSSYEQYF. CDR3 nucleotides: TGTGCCAGCACCTCCTGGACAGGGAGCTCCTACGAGCAGTACTTC.

The genes are TRBV10-3 and TRBJ2-7; 11 bases are shared with TRBD1. Germline loops: CDR1 ENHRY, CDR2 SYGVKD. CDR3 size: 14 residues. V trimming: 7 bases; J trimming: 6 bases; junction bases outside the gene matches: 8. The CDR3 DNA is TGTGCCATCATGCCGTTAGGACAGGGGGCCGAGCAGTACTTC. Amino acid sequence: CAIMPLGQGAEQYF.

This chain links TRBV4-2 with TRBJ1-2; no clear D. The V gene's germline CDR1 is LGHNA and CDR2 YNFKEQ. Deletions cut 1 base from V and 4 bases from J, with 10 bases between. The CDR3 has 14 amino acids. The CDR3 protein is CASSQGRISYGYTF. The CDR3, as DNA: TGTGCCAGCAGCCAAGGCAGAATTTCCTATGGCTACACCTTC.

The rearrangement links TRBV4-2 to TRBJ2-2, with D possibly called TRBD1 or TRBD2 (5 bases each). Germline V gives CDR1 LGHNA, CDR2 YNFKEQ. V lost 8 bases and J 6 bases, leaving 10 bases between the germline ends. This CDR3 comprises 12 residues. The CDR3: CASGLGAGELFF. CDR3 sequence (DNA): TGTGCCAGCGGTCTGGGGGCCGGGGAGCTGTTTTTT.

CDR3 in amino acids: CASSLTGTGELFF. The CDR3 DNA reads as TGTGCCAGCAGCTTAACGGGGACCGGGGAGCTGTTTTTT. The chain joins TRBV7-3 to TRBJ2-2; the D is unclear. V lost 0 bases and J 5 bases, leaving 4 bases between the germline ends. CDR3 length: 13 residues. Germline CDR1 is SGHTA and CDR2 is FQGTGA.

The chain uses TRBV6-5 and TRBJ2-7, with 11 bases matching TRBD2. V dropped 2 bases and J dropped 3; count of bases not matched to a gene: 3. The V gene's germline CDR1 is MNHEY and CDR2 SVGAGI. CDR3 length: 15 amino acids. CDR3 protein: CASSYATSGSYEQYF. CDR3 coding DNA: TGTGCCAGCAGTTACGCCACTAGCGGGAGCTACGAGCAGTACTTC.

The chain links TRBV30 to TRBJ2-7, with 10 bases fitting TRBD1. The CDR3 loop spans 13 amino acids. With V trimmed by 8 bases and J by 5 bases, 9 bases remained unmatched. The germline V gene has CDR1 GTSNPN and CDR2 SVGIG (reference sequence). CDR3 residues: CAGPDRGGDEQYF. The CDR3 DNA sequence: TGTGCCGGGCCGGACAGGGGGGGAGACGAGCAGTACTTC.

The V call is TRBV7-8, the J call TRBJ2-1, with TRBD2 matching 8 bases. CDR3 length: 17 residues. Germline V gives CDR1 SGHVS, CDR2 FQNEAQ. V trimming: 5 bases; J trimming: 4 bases; junction bases outside the gene matches: 13. In DNA, the CDR3 is TGTGCCAGCAGCGATAGGGGAGCGGGAGCAATGTACAATGAGCAGTTCTTC. This sequence encodes CASSDRGAGAMYNEQFF.

The chain employs TRBV10-3 and TRBJ2-7, with 8 bases that match TRBD2. V shed 6 bases, J shed 6 bases, and the junction held 13 bases outside the gene matches. The CDR3 extends over 15 amino acids. Germline V gene data show CDR1 as ENHRY and CDR2 as SYGVKD. CDR3 in DNA: TGTGCCATCAGACCCACCGGGACTAGTTCTTCCGAGCAGTACTTC. It is translated as CAIRPTGTSSSEQYF.

The chain is built from TRBV28 and TRBJ2-4, with 9 bases aligning to TRBD1. The CDR3 loop spans 13 amino acids. V dropped 10 bases and J dropped 5; count of bases not matched to a gene: 6. The germline V gene encodes CDR1 MDHEN and CDR2 SYDVKM. CDR3 nucleotide sequence: TGTGCCACCAGACAGGGGGGTGAAAACATTCAGTACTTC. Protein: CATRQGGENIQYF.

CDR3 in amino acids: CASTSGGNEQFF. CDR3 nucleotides: TGTGCCAGTACCTCAGGGGGCAATGAGCAGTTCTTC. The V and J genes are TRBV19 and TRBJ2-1; 7 bases align to TRBD1. The CDR3 loop spans 12 amino acids. V shed 7 bases, J shed 6 bases, and the junction held 3 bases outside the gene matches. In germline, CDR1 is LNHDA, CDR2 SQIVND (reference sequence). Based on the CDR3 plus reference TRBV19 and TRBJ2-1, the full variable domain is DGGITQSPKYLFRKEGQNVTLSCEQNLNHDAMYWYRQDPGQGLRLIYYSQIVNDFQKGDIAEGYSVSREKKESFPLTVTSAQKNPTAFYLCASTSGGNEQFFGPGTRLTVL.

This chain connects TRBV28 to TRBJ2-7; 11 bases are shared with TRBD2. V was clipped by 5 bases and J by 3 bases; unmatched bases: 3. The CDR3 is made up of 14 amino acids. Germline CDR1 reads MDHEN; CDR2 reads SYDVKM. CDR3 sequence reads: CASSRLAGGYEQYF. The CDR3 nucleotides are TGTGCCAGCAGTCGTCTAGCGGGAGGCTACGAGCAGTACTTC.